This entry is about one T cell receptor (beta chain). Its antigen is not identified. This sample was taken from a study of tumor and adjacent non-tumor tissue in lung cancer. Points from the study as a whole: Tumor repertoires had a smaller top 100 clone share than normal lung. Patients with more diverse tumor TCRs had worse survival.

RNA was extracted from bulk tissue without any cell sorting. Three rounds of nested PCR, following a modified ARM-PCR protocol, produced the TCRbeta library. TCRdb itself ran the multiplex PCR reads through MiXCR, one entry per CDR3 protein. The sample carries about 200,000 distinct CDR3 sequences, around 70% recorded once. Germline CDR1 and CDR2: SGHTA and FQGNSA. Trimming left V 4 bases short and J 6 bases short, with 9 bases between. The CDR3 extends over 13 amino acids. Input material: lung tumor tissue. The gene calls are TRBV7-2 and TRBJ2-2; D unresolved. This clonotype was sampled from a man aged 55 to 70 with non-small cell lung cancer. The CDR3 DNA sequence: TGTGCCAGCAGCTCTTACCTGGCCGGGGAGCTGTTTTTT. This codes for CASSSYLAGELFF.